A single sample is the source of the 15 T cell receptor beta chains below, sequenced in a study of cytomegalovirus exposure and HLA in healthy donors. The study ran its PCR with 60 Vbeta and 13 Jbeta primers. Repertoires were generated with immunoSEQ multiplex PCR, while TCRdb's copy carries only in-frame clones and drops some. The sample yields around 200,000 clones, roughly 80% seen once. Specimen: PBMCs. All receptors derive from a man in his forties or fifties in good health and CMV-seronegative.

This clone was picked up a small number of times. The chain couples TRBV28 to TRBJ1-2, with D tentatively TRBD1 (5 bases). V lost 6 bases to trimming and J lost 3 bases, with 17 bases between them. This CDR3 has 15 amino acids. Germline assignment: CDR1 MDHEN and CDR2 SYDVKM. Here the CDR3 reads CASSWGGTSDYGYTF. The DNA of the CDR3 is TGTGCCAGCAGCTGGGGGGGGACGTCTGACTATGGCTACACCTTC.

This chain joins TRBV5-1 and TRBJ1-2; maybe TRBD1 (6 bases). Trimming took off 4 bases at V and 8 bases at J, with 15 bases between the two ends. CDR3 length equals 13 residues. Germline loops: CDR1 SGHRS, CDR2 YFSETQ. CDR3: CASSGEGDRGYTF. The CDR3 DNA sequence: TGCGCCAGCAGCGGAGAGGGGGATCGGGGCTACACCTTC. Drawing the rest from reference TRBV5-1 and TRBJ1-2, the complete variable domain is KAGVTQTPRYLIKTRGQQVTLSCSPISGHRSVSWYQQTPGQGLQFLFEYFSETQRNKGNFPGRFSGRQFSNSRSEMNVSTLELGDSALYLCASSGEGDRGYTFGSGTRLTVV.

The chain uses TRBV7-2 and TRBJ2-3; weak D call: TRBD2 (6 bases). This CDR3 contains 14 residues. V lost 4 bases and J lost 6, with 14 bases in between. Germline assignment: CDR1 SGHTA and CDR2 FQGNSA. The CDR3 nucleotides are TGTGCCAGCAGCTCCGGACTGGCGGGGGATACGCAGTATTTT. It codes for CASSSGLAGDTQYF.

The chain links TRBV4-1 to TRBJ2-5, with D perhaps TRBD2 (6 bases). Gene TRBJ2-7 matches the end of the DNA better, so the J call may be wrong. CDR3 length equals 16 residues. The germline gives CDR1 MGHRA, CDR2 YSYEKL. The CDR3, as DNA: TGCGCCAGCAGCCAAGGGAATGCGGGATCGGTCTACGAGCAGTACTTC. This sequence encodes CASSQGNAGSVYEQYF.

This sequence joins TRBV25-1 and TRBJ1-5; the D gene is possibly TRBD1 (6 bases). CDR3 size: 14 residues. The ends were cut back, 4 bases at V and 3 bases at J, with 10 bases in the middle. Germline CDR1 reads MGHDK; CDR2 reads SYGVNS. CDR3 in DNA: TGTGCCAGCAGTGGGCAGGGGTTCAATCAGCCCCAGCATTTT. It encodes CASSGQGFNQPQHF.

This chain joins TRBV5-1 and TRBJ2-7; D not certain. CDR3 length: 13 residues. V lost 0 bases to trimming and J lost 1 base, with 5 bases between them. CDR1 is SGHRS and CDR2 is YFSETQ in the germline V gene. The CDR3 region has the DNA TGCGCCAGCAGCTTGGCAGGTTCCTACGAGCAGTACTTC. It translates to CASSLAGSYEQYF.

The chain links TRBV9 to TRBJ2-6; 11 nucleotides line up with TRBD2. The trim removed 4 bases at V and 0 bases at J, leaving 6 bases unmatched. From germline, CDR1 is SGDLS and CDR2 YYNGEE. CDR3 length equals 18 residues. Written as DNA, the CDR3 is TGTGCCAGCAGCCTTCGACTAGCGGGGATCTCTGGGGCCAACGTCCTGACTTTC. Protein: CASSLRLAGISGANVLTF.

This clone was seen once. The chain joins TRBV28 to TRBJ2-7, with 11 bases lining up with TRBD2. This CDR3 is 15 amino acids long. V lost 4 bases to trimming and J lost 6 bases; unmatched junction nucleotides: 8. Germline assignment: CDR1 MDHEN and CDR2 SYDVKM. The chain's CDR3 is CASSSVAGGRTEQYF. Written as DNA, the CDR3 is TGTGCCAGCAGTTCGGTAGCGGGAGGGAGGACCGAGCAGTACTTC.

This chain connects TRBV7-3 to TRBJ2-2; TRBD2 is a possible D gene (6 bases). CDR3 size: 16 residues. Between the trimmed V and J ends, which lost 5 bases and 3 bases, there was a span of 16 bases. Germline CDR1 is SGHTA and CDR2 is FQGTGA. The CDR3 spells CASSLSGGKYTGELFF. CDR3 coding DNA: TGTGCCAGCAGCCTAAGTGGCGGGAAGTACACCGGGGAGCTGTTTTTT.

The CDR3 loop is CASSSNRGIHGYTF. In nucleotides, the CDR3 is TGTGCCAGCAGTTCGAACAGGGGAATCCATGGCTACACCTTC. J is TRBJ1-2 and V is TRBV28, with TRBD1 matching over 7 bases. Per the germline V gene, CDR1 is MDHEN and CDR2 is SYDVKM. The CDR3 extends over 14 amino acids. Losses at the gene ends were 4 bases for V and 6 bases for J; bases not matched to a gene: 8.

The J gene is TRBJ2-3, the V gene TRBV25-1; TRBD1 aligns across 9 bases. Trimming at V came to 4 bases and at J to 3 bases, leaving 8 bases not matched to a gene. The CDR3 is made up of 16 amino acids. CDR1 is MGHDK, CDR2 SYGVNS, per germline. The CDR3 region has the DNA TGTGCCAGCAGTGGACGGGACAGGGAAAAGACAGATACGCAGTATTTT. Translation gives CASSGRDREKTDTQYF.

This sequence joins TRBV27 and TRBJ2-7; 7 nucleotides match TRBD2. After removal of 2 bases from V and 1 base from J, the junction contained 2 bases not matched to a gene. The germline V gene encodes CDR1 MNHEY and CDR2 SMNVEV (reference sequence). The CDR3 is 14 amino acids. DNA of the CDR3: TGTGCCAGCAGTTTAATGCGGGAGTCCTACGAGCAGTACTTC. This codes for CASSLMRESYEQYF.

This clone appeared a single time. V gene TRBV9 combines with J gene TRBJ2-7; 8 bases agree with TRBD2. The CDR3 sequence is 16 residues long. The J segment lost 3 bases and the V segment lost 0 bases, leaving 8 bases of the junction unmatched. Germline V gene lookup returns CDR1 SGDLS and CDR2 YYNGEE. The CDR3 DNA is TGTGCCAGCAGCGTAGGTCCGGGAGGGCTGATCTACGAGCAGTACTTC. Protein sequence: CASSVGPGGLIYEQYF.

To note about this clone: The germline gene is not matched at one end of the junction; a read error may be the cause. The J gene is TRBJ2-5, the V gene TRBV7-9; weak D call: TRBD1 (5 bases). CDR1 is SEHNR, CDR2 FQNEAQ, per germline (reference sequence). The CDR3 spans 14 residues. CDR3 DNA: TGTGCCAGCAGCGCCCCGGACACCCAAAAGACCCAGTACTTC. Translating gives CASSAPDTQKTQYF.

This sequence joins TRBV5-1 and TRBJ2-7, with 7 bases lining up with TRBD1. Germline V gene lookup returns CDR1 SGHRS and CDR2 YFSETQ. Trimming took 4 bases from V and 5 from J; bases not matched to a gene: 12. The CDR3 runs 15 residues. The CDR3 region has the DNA TGCGCCAGCAGCCCTGGGGACAGTCGCGGCGACGAGCAGTACTTC. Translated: CASSPGDSRGDEQYF.